Listed below are T cell receptor beta chains from one sample, sequenced in a study of blood T cell repertoires in COVID-19. Sequencing was performed with immunoSEQ multiplex PCR; in TCRdb, only in-frame clones are kept and a portion is missing. The sample includes 65,000 to 90,000 clones, more than 75% seen only once; the top ten take under 6.5%. The specimen was peripheral blood. The receptors here all came from a human donor in a cohort sampled during active COVID-19. Both conserved end residues are part of each CDR3. A D gene is named only where the DNA matches it firmly. Size is omitted from some rows. Given values are once, few, many or a class for expanded clones.

j_gene | v_gene | abundance | d_gene | len | CDR3aa | CDR3nt
TRBJ2-1 | TRBV19 | - | - | 16 | CASSNYAGSSYNEQFF | TGTGCCAGTAGCAACTATGCCGGTAGCTCCTACAATGAGCAGTTCTTC
TRBJ1-5 | TRBV18 | - | - | 17 | CASSPFGAADSNQPQHF | TGTGCCAGCTCACCTTTTGGAGCAGCCGATAGCAATCAGCCCCAGCATTTT
TRBJ2-2 | TRBV9 | - | TRBD2 | 18 | CASSVALAGGANTGELFF | TGTGCCAGCAGCGTAGCATTAGCGGGGGGGGCGAACACCGGGGAGCTGTTTTTT
TRBJ1-1 | TRBV18 | - | - | 15 | CASSPGATMNTEAFF | TGTGCCAGCTCACCAGGTGCCACTATGAACACTGAAGCTTTCTTT
TRBJ2-7 | TRBV6-5 | - | - | 13 | CASSYPGGDEQYF | TGTGCCAGCAGTTACCCAGGCGGGGACGAGCAGTACTTC
TRBJ2-5 | TRBV5-1 | - | TRBD2 | 14 | CASRNGGAGWTQYF | TGCGCCAGCAGAAACGGGGGGGCCGGTTGGACCCAGTACTTC
TRBJ2-7 | TRBV9 | - | TRBD2 | 15 | CASSVTSGGFYEQYF | TGTGCCAGCAGCGTAACTAGCGGGGGCTTCTACGAGCAGTACTTC
TRBJ1-2 | TRBV29-1 | - | - | 11 | CSVLNRQAYTF | TGCAGCGTCCTAAACAGACAAGCCTACACCTTC
TRBJ1-3 | TRBV25-1 | once | - | 14 | CASSETGTGNTIYF | TGTGCCAGCAGTGAAACAGGGACTGGAAACACCATATATTTT
TRBJ2-1 | TRBV6-5 | - | - | 15 | CASRDRGGTYNEQFF | TGTGCCAGCAGAGACCGTGGGGGGACGTACAATGAGCAGTTCTTC
TRBJ2-5 | TRBV2 | - | - | 13 | CASSGQSQETQYF | TGTGCCAGCAGTGGGCAGTCTCAAGAGACCCAGTACTTC
TRBJ2-1 | TRBV24-1 | - | TRBD1 | 15 | CATSEGTGGVFEQFF | TGTGCCACCAGTGAAGGGACAGGGGGGGTTTTTGAGCAGTTCTTC
TRBJ2-7 | TRBV11-1 | once | TRBD2 | 15 | CASSLSLAANYEQYF | TGTGCCAGCAGCTTATCCCTAGCGGCCAACTACGAGCAGTACTTC
TRBJ2-7 | TRBV10-3 | - | TRBD2 | 16 | CAISGGLAGGGYEQYF | TGTGCCATCAGTGGAGGACTAGCGGGGGGAGGGTACGAGCAGTACTTC
TRBJ1-5 | TRBV7-9 | - | - | 18 | CASSLLHYGQGLNQPQHF | TGTGCCAGCAGCTTACTACACTACGGGCAGGGACTCAATCAGCCCCAGCATTTT
TRBJ1-6 | TRBV9 | few | TRBD1 | 15 | CASSADRVGNSPLHF | TGTGCCAGCAGCGCAGACAGGGTAGGGAATTCACCCCTCCACTTT
TRBJ2-3 | TRBV6-5 | - | TRBD1 | 15 | CAAGTGMFRTDTQYF | TGTGCGGCGGGGACAGGGATGTTTAGGACAGATACGCAGTATTTT
TRBJ1-1 | TRBV6-2/TRBV6-3 | - | TRBD1 | 16 | CASSSGTGDRNTEAFF | TGTGCCAGCAGCTCCGGGACAGGGGATAGGAACACTGAAGCTTTCTTT
TRBJ1-4 | TRBV19 | - | - | 15 | CASKTGSATNEKLFF | TGTGCCAGTAAGACAGGATCTGCAACTAATGAAAAACTGTTTTTT
TRBJ2-7 | TRBV7-9 | - | - | 12 | CASSFSGAEQYF | TGTGCCAGCAGCTTCTCAGGGGCCGAGCAGTACTTC
TRBJ1-4 | TRBV19 | - | - | 16 | CASSPGLQGWLEKLFF | TGTGCCAGTAGCCCCGGATTACAGGGTTGGTTGGAAAAACTGTTTTTT
TRBJ2-2 | TRBV20-1 | - | - | 12 | CSASKGTGELFF | TGCAGTGCTAGTAAGGGGACCGGGGAGCTGTTTTTT
TRBJ2-7 | TRBV7-2 | - | TRBD2 | 15 | CASSLVSSGVGEQYF | TGTGCCAGCAGCTTAGTGTCCAGCGGGGTTGGCGAGCAGTACTTC
TRBJ2-3 | TRBV6-4 | - | - | 14 | CASSTGPAINTQYF | TGTGCCAGCTCAACAGGCCCCGCGATCAATACGCAGTATTTT
TRBJ1-2 | TRBV20-1 | - | - | 13 | CSASFIGGYGYTF | TGCAGTGCTAGTTTTATAGGGGGCTATGGCTACACCTTC
TRBJ2-2 | TRBV5-1 | - | TRBD1 | 17 | CASSLVLRGQYTGELFF | TGCGCCAGCAGCTTGGTTCTCCGGGGACAGTACACCGGGGAGCTGTTTTTT
TRBJ1-3 | TRBV2 | - | - | 14 | CASRMTGSGNTIYF | TGTGCCAGCAGGATGACAGGCTCTGGAAACACCATATATTTT
TRBJ2-7 | TRBV11-2 | - | TRBD1 | 15 | CASSHYRGSTYEQYF | TGTGCCAGCAGCCACTACAGGGGGAGTACCTACGAGCAGTACTTC
TRBJ2-7 | TRBV2 | - | - | 14 | CASKGGSWGYEQYF | TGTGCCAGCAAGGGAGGCAGTTGGGGCTACGAGCAGTACTTC
TRBJ2-2 | TRBV6-2/TRBV6-3 | - | - | 19 | CASSYPWGTVGGNTGELFF | TGTGCCAGCAGTTACCCGTGGGGAACAGTCGGGGGGAACACCGGGGAGCTGTTTTTT
TRBJ2-7 | TRBV6-2/TRBV6-3 | once | TRBD1 | 14 | CASSKSTGDYEQYF | TGTGCCAGCAGTAAGTCGACAGGGGATTACGAGCAGTACTTC
TRBJ2-7 | TRBV23-1 | - | TRBD1 | 17 | CASSQSRDSPSSYEQYF | TGCGCCAGCAGTCAGTCCAGGGACAGTCCGAGCTCCTACGAGCAGTACTTC
TRBJ2-7 | TRBV5-1 | - | - | 14 | CASSSVSATYEQYF | TGCGCCAGCAGCTCAGTCAGCGCCACCTACGAGCAGTACTTC
TRBJ2-7 | TRBV6-5 | - | TRBD1 | 13 | CASTRDRRYEQYF | TGTGCCAGCACCAGGGACAGGAGATACGAGCAGTACTTC
TRBJ1-4 | TRBV9 | - | - | 14 | CASSVGLDNGKLFF | TGTGCCAGCAGCGTAGGACTAGATAATGGAAAACTGTTTTTT
TRBJ2-5 | TRBV5-4 | - | - | 13 | CASSPRGLETQYF | TGTGCCAGCAGCCCGCGGGGTCTGGAGACCCAGTACTTC
TRBJ1-2 | TRBV7-9 | - | - | 15 | CASSLSQASNYGYTF | TGTGCCAGCAGCTTAAGTCAGGCCTCTAACTATGGCTACACCTTC
TRBJ1-5 | TRBV11-1 | - | TRBD1 | 14 | CASSLETGNQPQHF | TGTGCCAGCAGCTTAGAGACAGGGAATCAGCCCCAGCATTTT
TRBJ2-5 | TRBV9 | - | TRBD2 | 14 | CASSLAGGGETQYF | TGTGCCAGCAGCCTAGCGGGGGGAGGGGAGACCCAGTACTTC
TRBJ2-2 | TRBV10-3 | - | - | 12 | CAISARGGELFF | TGTGCCATCAGTGCCAGGGGTGGGGAGCTGTTTTTT
TRBJ2-7 | TRBV19 | - | - | 14 | CASSIQGWSGEQYF | TGTGCCAGTAGTATCCAGGGGTGGTCGGGTGAGCAGTACTTC
TRBJ2-7 | TRBV2 | - | TRBD1 | 14 | CASSETGGKGEQYF | TGTGCCAGCAGCGAGACAGGGGGTAAGGGCGAGCAGTACTTC
TRBJ2-7 | TRBV11-2 | - | - | 16 | CASSLDPGRVGYEQYF | TGTGCCAGCAGCTTAGATCCGGGCAGGGTGGGCTACGAGCAGTACTTC
TRBJ2-1 | TRBV18 | - | TRBD1 | 14 | CASSPRTGENEQFF | TGTGCCAGCTCACCAAGGACAGGGGAAAATGAGCAGTTCTTC
TRBJ1-1 | TRBV28 | - | TRBD1 | 14 | CASSSGQGGTEAFF | TGTGCCAGCAGTTCTGGACAGGGAGGGACTGAAGCTTTCTTT
TRBJ1-2 | TRBV7-9 | - | TRBD1 | 15 | CASSFPGQGYYGYTF | TGTGCCAGCAGCTTCCCCGGACAGGGATACTATGGCTACACCTTC
TRBJ2-3 | TRBV18 | once | - | 15 | CASSLIRLGTDTQYF | TGTGCCAGCTCTTTAATCCGGTTGGGCACAGATACGCAGTATTTT
TRBJ1-1 | TRBV5-1 | once | - | 13 | CASSRRTDSEAFF | TGCGCCAGCAGCCGACGGACAGACTCTGAAGCTTTCTTT
TRBJ2-2 | TRBV6-6 | - | TRBD1 | 20 | CASSGSRTGGALIDTGELFF | TGTGCCAGCAGTGGATCCCGGACAGGGGGCGCGCTCATTGACACCGGGGAGCTGTTTTTT
TRBJ2-5 | TRBV20-1 | - | - | 10 | CSGEKETQYF | TGCAGTGGTGAGAAAGAGACCCAGTACTTC
TRBJ1-1 | TRBV5-1 | - | - | 15 | CASSHRAGQNTEAFF | TGCGCCAGCAGCCATCGGGCAGGGCAGAACACTGAAGCTTTCTTT
TRBJ1-5 | TRBV7-8 | - | TRBD1 | 16 | CASSLNDRGINQPQHF | TGTGCCAGCAGCTTAAATGACAGGGGGATAAATCAGCCCCAGCATTTT
TRBJ1-4 | TRBV19 | - | - | 14 | CASSIGTNNEKLFF | TGTGCCAGTAGTATAGGGACAAATAATGAAAAACTGTTTTTT
TRBJ1-2 | TRBV3-1/TRBV3-2 | - | - | 12 | CASSQDRGIYTF | TGTGCCAGCAGCCAAGACAGGGGAATCTACACCTTC
TRBJ2-7 | TRBV12-3/TRBV12-4 | - | - | 11 | CASSRGGEQYF | TGTGCCAGCAGTAGAGGGGGCGAGCAGTACTTC